The 14 T cell receptor beta chains below come from one sample, sequenced in a study of neurological immune-mediated disorders. TCRdb passed the 5' RACE reads through MiXCR, listing each CDR3 protein once. In the table there are some 14,000 distinct CDR3 sequences, about 6.8% of which are singletons. The sequencing sample was made of CD8+ T cells from blood. The receptors derive from a woman in her thirties or forties in good health.

V and J are TRBV19 and TRBJ2-7; 10 positions match TRBD1. Trimming took 6 bases from V and 0 from J; bases not matched to a gene: 2. This CDR3 has 14 amino acids. Germline CDR1 and CDR2: LNHDA and SQIVND (reference sequence). The CDR3: CASRGQGFSYEQYF. The CDR3 bases are TGTGCCAGTAGGGGACAGGGGTTCTCCTACGAGCAGTACTTC.

In its sample, this clonotype was seen many times. The chain employs TRBV20-1 and TRBJ2-2; 8 nucleotides line up with TRBD2. The V gene end was trimmed by 3 bases and the J gene end by 7 bases; junction bases not matched to a gene: 10. Germline V gives CDR1 DFQATT, CDR2 SNEGSKA (reference sequence). The CDR3 extends over 15 amino acids. This CDR3 reads CSARSERETGGELFF. In DNA form, the CDR3 reads TGCAGTGCTAGGAGCGAGCGGGAGACCGGCGGGGAGCTGTTTTTT.

This clonotype was counted ten times or more. The chain uses TRBV7-9 and TRBJ2-3; D is ambiguous. The CDR3 is made up of 13 amino acids. With 6 bases removed from V and 2 bases from J, the gap between germline ends came to 9 bases. The germline V gene has CDR1 SEHNR and CDR2 FQNEAQ (reference sequence). The CDR3 region has the DNA TGTGCCAGCAGACAGCCGATCACAGATACGCAGTATTTT. This encodes CASRQPITDTQYF.

This clonotype was recorded many times. This chain links TRBV4-2 with TRBJ1-6; D gene uncertain. CDR1 and CDR2 from the germline V gene are LGHNA and YNFKEQ. With 0 bases removed from V and 0 bases from J, the gap between germline ends came to 12 bases. The CDR3 is made up of 18 amino acids. CDR3 coding DNA: TGTGCCAGCAGCCAAGATGAGGCCAGGAGCTCCTATAATTCACCCCTCCACTTT. Its protein product is CASSQDEARSSYNSPLHF.

This clonotype was counted ten times or more. The genes are TRBV5-1 and TRBJ1-1, with D maybe TRBD1 (5 bases). The length of the CDR3 is 15 residues. Germline CDR1 SGHRS, CDR2 YFSETQ. The ends were cut back, 5 bases at V and 2 bases at J, with 16 bases in the middle. The CDR3 spells CASSPSEQANTEAFF. The CDR3 region has the DNA TGCGCCAGCAGTCCGTCGGAACAGGCCAACACTGAAGCTTTCTTT.

This clonotype was seen repeatedly, ten times or more. V and J are TRBV5-1 and TRBJ2-7, with D unclear. The CDR3 loop spans 11 amino acids. Germline V gene sequence: CDR1 SGHRS, CDR2 YFSETQ. Trimming cost V 0 bases and J 2 bases, with 0 bases left between them. Here the CDR3 reads CASSLAYEQYF. The CDR3 DNA is TGCGCCAGCAGCTTGGCCTACGAGCAGTACTTC. Full variable domain (outside the CDR3, taken from reference TRBV5-1 and TRBJ2-7): KAGVTQTPRYLIKTRGQQVTLSCSPISGHRSVSWYQQTPGQGLQFLFEYFSETQRNKGNFPGRFSGRQFSNSRSEMNVSTLELGDSALYLCASSLAYEQYFGPGTRLTVT.

The table lists this clonotype with many counts. The CDR3 is CATLAPSYNEQFF. The CDR3 DNA follows: TGTGCCACACTAGCGCCCTCCTACAATGAGCAGTTCTTC. The chain joins TRBV15 to TRBJ2-1; 7 bases are a match to TRBD2. The CDR3 sequence is 13 residues long. J gave up 0 bases and V 9 bases, and 2 bases lay outside the gene matches. Germline loops: CDR1 LNHNV, CDR2 YYDKDF (reference sequence). Variable domain in full (rest from reference TRBV15 and TRBJ2-1): DAMVIQNPRYQVTQFGKPVTLSCSQTLNHNVMYWYQQKSSQAPKLLFHYYDKDFNNEADTPDNFQSRRPNTSFCFLDIRSPGLGDTAMYLCATLAPSYNEQFFGPGTRLTVL.

This clonotype was detected ten times or more. The CDR3 loop reads CASSKTAGGSYEQYF. CDR3 DNA sequence: TGTGCCAGCAGTAAAACAGCGGGAGGCTCTTACGAGCAGTACTTC. The V call is TRBV28, the J call TRBJ2-7; 9 bases are a match to TRBD2. This CDR3 has 15 amino acids. Germline loops: CDR1 MDHEN, CDR2 SYDVKM. The V segment lost 5 bases and the J segment 4 bases; nucleotides outside the gene matches: 9.

This clonotype was observed at least ten times. V usage is TRBV5-5 and J usage is TRBJ2-2; D uncertain. Germline values: CDR1 SGHKS, CDR2 YYEKEE (reference sequence). V was cut by 7 bases and J by 1 base, with 11 bases left in between. CDR3 length equals 14 residues. CDR3 nucleotide sequence: TGTGCCAGCCTGGACGGGTGGAACACCGGGGAGCTGTTTTTT. Protein product: CASLDGWNTGELFF.

This clonotype was recorded many times. The gene calls are TRBV20-1 and TRBJ2-3, with TRBD2 matching over 11 bases. V dropped 0 bases and J dropped 4; count of bases not matched to a gene: 3. Per the germline V gene, CDR1 is DFQATT and CDR2 is SNEGSKA (reference sequence). The CDR3 totals 15 residues. This CDR3 reads CSARDDSGRADTQYF. CDR3 DNA sequence: TGCAGTGCTAGAGATGATAGCGGGAGGGCAGATACGCAGTATTTT.

This clonotype occurred many times. The V gene is TRBV27, the J gene TRBJ2-2, with D perhaps matching TRBD1 (5 bases). CDR3 length: 14 amino acids. Trimming took off 8 bases at V and 6 bases at J, with 16 bases between the two ends. CDR1 and CDR2 (germline): MNHEY, SMNVEV (reference sequence). The CDR3 spells CASEVAGSPGELFF. CDR3 DNA: TGTGCCAGCGAGGTAGCAGGGTCACCCGGGGAGCTGTTTTTT.

There are many counts of this clonotype. The CDR3 protein is CASSQVRDRAISYEQYF. As DNA, the CDR3 is TGTGCCAGCAGCCAAGTTAGGGACAGGGCTATTTCCTACGAGCAGTACTTC. The chain links TRBV14 to TRBJ2-7; 9 nucleotides align to TRBD1. V lost 1 base and J lost 1; bases outside the gene matches: 8. Germline V CDR1 and CDR2: SGHDN, FVKESK. CDR3 size: 17 residues. Full variable domain (outside the CDR3, taken from reference TRBV14 and TRBJ2-7): EAGVTQFPSHSVIEKGQTVTLRCDPISGHDNLYWYRRVMGKEIKFLLHFVKESKQDESGMPNNRFLAERTGGTYSTLKVQPAELEDSGVYFCASSQVRDRAISYEQYFGPGTRLTVT.

This clonotype was seen many times. The chain employs TRBV4-1 and TRBJ1-2; the D is unclear. The germline V and J ends were trimmed by 3 bases and 8 bases, with 19 bases remaining between them. CDR3 length: 15 residues. Looked up from germline, CDR1 is MGHRA and CDR2 is YSYEKL. As DNA, the CDR3 is TGCGCCAGCAGCCAGGCAATGGGGAGTAGGGAAGGCTACACCTTC. This gives the protein CASSQAMGSREGYTF.

This clonotype was counted ten times or more. The V call is TRBV12-3 or TRBV12-4, the J call TRBJ1-5, with 7 bases matching TRBD1. This CDR3 contains 14 residues. The V gene end was trimmed by 6 bases and the J gene end by 3 bases; junction bases not matched to a gene: 5. DNA for the CDR3: TGTGCCAGCAGCCCCGGACAGGACAATCAGCCCCAGCATTTT. The encoded protein is CASSPGQDNQPQHF.